This passage covers 22 T cell receptor beta chains from one sample sequenced in a study of shared clonotypes between healthy human individuals. The protocol was immunoSEQ multiplex PCR, while the TCRdb copy is restricted to in-frame clones and leaves out a portion. The sample shows over a million clones, around 76% of them seen only once. Sequencing input: memory CD4+ T cells sorted from blood. Sample subset: CD45RA-negative fraction. Source of these receptors: a man aged 18 to 35 in good health.

This rearrangement joins TRBV7-2 to TRBJ1-6, with D perhaps matching TRBD1 (6 bases). The germline CDR1 and CDR2 sequences are SGHTA and FQGNSA. V was pared by 5 bases and J by 5 bases, with 19 bases between. This CDR3 spans 17 amino acids. CDR3 amino acids: CASSSSGGPLNNSPLHF. CDR3 in DNA: TGTGCCAGCAGCAGCTCGGGGGGGCCCCTCAATAATTCACCCCTCCACTTT.

This rearrangement joins TRBV6-1 to TRBJ1-2; D remains ambiguous. Germline-derived CDR1 and CDR2 are MNHNS and SASEGT. The CDR3 has 14 residues. V gave up 3 bases and J gave up 2 bases, with 10 bases separating them. CDR3 sequence: CASSDIRKNYGYTF. The CDR3 region has the DNA TGTGCCAGCAGTGATATTCGGAAAAACTATGGCTACACCTTC.

V and J are TRBV6-1 and TRBJ1-2; TRBD1 agrees at 8 bases. V shed 3 bases and J 6 bases; nucleotides not matched to a gene: 6. Germline V gene lookup returns CDR1 MNHNS and CDR2 SASEGT. CDR3 size: 14 residues. The CDR3 nucleotides are TGTGCCAGCAGTGATCGACAGGGGAGGGATGGCTACACCTTC. Translated: CASSDRQGRDGYTF.

The rearrangement joins TRBV5-1 to TRBJ1-1; 7 bases line up with TRBD1. The V gene end was trimmed by 4 bases and the J gene end by 1 base; junction bases not matched to a gene: 7. The CDR3 has 15 residues. The germline CDR1 and CDR2 sequences are SGHRS and YFSETQ. The CDR3 DNA is TGCGCCAGCAGCAACCCGGGACAGAGGAACACTGAAGCTTTCTTT. Its protein is CASSNPGQRNTEAFF.

V usage is TRBV28 and J usage is TRBJ2-1; the D is unclear. The CDR3 is 12 residues long. The V end was cut by 3 bases, the J end by 7 bases, with 7 bases between. Germline V gene lookup returns CDR1 MDHEN and CDR2 SYDVKM. The CDR3 bases are TGTGCCAGCAGTTTGGGTGCAAATGAGCAGTTCTTC. Protein: CASSLGANEQFF.

The chain employs TRBV10-3 and TRBJ2-3; 10 bases align to TRBD2. The J segment lost 3 bases and the V segment lost 8 bases, leaving 5 bases of the junction unmatched. The germline V gene has CDR1 ENHRY and CDR2 SYGVKD. This CDR3 is built from 14 residues. CDR3 in amino acids: CAILGTSVTDTQYF. CDR3 sequence (DNA): TGTGCCATCTTGGGGACTAGCGTGACAGATACGCAGTATTTT.

This clone was found a few times. At the DNA level, this CDR3 is encoded by other sequences in the same sample as well. The CDR3 reads CATSRDGNTIYF. In DNA form, the CDR3 reads TGTGCCACCAGCAGGGACGGGAACACCATATATTTT. The rearrangement links TRBV15 to TRBJ1-3; D unclear. Trimming cost V 3 bases and J 7 bases, with 7 bases left between them. The CDR3 contains 12 residues. Germline CDR1 reads LNHNV; CDR2 reads YYDKDF (reference sequence). The full variable domain, its missing parts supplied by reference TRBV15 and TRBJ1-3, is DAMVIQNPRYQVTQFGKPVTLSCSQTLNHNVMYWYQQKSSQAPKLLFHYYDKDFNNEADTPDNFQSRRPNTSFCFLDIRSPGLGDTAMYLCATSRDGNTIYFGEGSWLTVV.

This clone was recorded once. This rearrangement joins TRBV5-1 to TRBJ1-5, with D uncertain. The CDR3 has 14 amino acids. The ends were cut back, 4 bases at V and 3 bases at J, with 11 bases in the middle. CDR1 and CDR2 (germline): SGHRS, YFSETQ. The CDR3 bases are TGCGCCAGCAGCATTGATACGACCAATCAGCCCCAGCATTTT. It encodes CASSIDTTNQPQHF.

This clone turned up a few times. This chain links TRBV30 with TRBJ1-3; D possibly corresponds to TRBD1 (5 bases). V dropped 0 bases and J dropped 3 bases, with 6 bases sitting between them. CDR1 GTSNPN and CDR2 SVGIG come from the germline V gene (reference sequence). The CDR3 is 13 residues long. CDR3 sequence: CAWSVQVGNTIYF. CDR3 nucleotide sequence: TGTGCCTGGAGTGTACAGGTTGGAAACACCATATATTTT.

This clone has a handful of counts. The chain has TRBV4-1 and TRBJ1-2; no definite D call. The CDR3 has 14 residues. V lost 5 bases and J lost 2, with 12 bases in between. Germline values: CDR1 MGHRA, CDR2 YSYEKL. CDR3 region: CASSSLDGNYGYTF. The CDR3, as DNA: TGCGCCAGCAGCTCACTCGACGGGAACTATGGCTACACCTTC.

This clone was observed at least ten times. The chain is built from TRBV27 and TRBJ2-1; 8 bases line up with TRBD2. V trimming: 6 bases; J trimming: 7 bases; junction bases outside the gene matches: 5. Germline V CDR1 and CDR2: MNHEY, SMNVEV (reference sequence). CDR3 length: 13 residues. CDR3 bases: TGTGCCAGCAGGCGGGGGGCGAGGAATGAGCAGTTCTTC. Amino acid sequence: CASRRGARNEQFF.

This CDR3 is CASSARQLTTLETQYF. The DNA for the CDR3 is TGTGCCAGCAGCGCCAGACAGCTGACTACTCTGGAGACCCAGTACTTC. The chain carries TRBV9 and TRBJ2-5; D tentatively fits TRBD1 or TRBD2 (5 bases each). V was clipped by 3 bases and J by 5 bases, with 20 bases between them. The CDR3 consists of 16 residues. Germline V gene sequence: CDR1 SGDLS, CDR2 YYNGEE.

On this clone itself: The CDR3 carries no conserved terminal phenylalanine or tryptophan, so it likely arises from a read error. This rearrangement joins TRBV10-3 to TRBJ1-2; no reliable D call. Trimming cost V 3 bases and J 2 bases, with 13 bases left between them. CDR1 is ENHRY, CDR2 SYGVKD, per germline. The CDR3 is 15 amino acids. CDR3 residues: CAISDSLTVNYGYTL. The CDR3 nucleotides are TGTGCCATCAGTGACTCACTTACAGTAAACTATGGCTACACCCTC.

The chain couples TRBV29-1 to TRBJ2-1; 12 bases are shared with TRBD2. CDR3 length equals 15 residues. After removal of 6 bases from V and 7 bases from J, the junction contained 10 bases not matched to a gene. Germline CDR1 reads SQVTM; CDR2 reads ANQGSEA. CDR3 DNA: TGCAGCGTGGGCTATCTAGCGGGGGGGTTGAATGAGCAGTTCTTC. Residues: CSVGYLAGGLNEQFF.

The gene calls are TRBV2 and TRBJ2-1; 8 bases align to TRBD2. The CDR3 extends over 14 amino acids. Per the germline V gene, CDR1 is SNHLY and CDR2 is FYNNEI. The V and J ends lost 5 bases and 2 bases, in that order; junction bases with no gene match: 2. CDR3 DNA sequence: TGTGCCAGCAGTAGCGGGGGACCCTACAATGAGCAGTTCTTC. It yields the protein CASSSGGPYNEQFF.

This chain joins TRBV25-1 and TRBJ2-2, with a tentative D call TRBD2 (5 bases). V dropped 4 bases and J dropped 6 bases, with 9 bases sitting between them. This CDR3 region has 13 residues. CDR1 is MGHDK, CDR2 SYGVNS, per germline. The CDR3 spells CASSVLSAGELFF. DNA for the CDR3: TGTGCCAGCAGTGTGCTTAGCGCCGGGGAGCTGTTTTTT.

The chain carries TRBV18 and TRBJ2-1; TRBD1 is a possible D gene (5 bases). The germline V gene encodes CDR1 KGHSH and CDR2 LQKENI. Trimming left V 4 bases short and J 8 bases short, with 12 bases between. The CDR3 length is 13 residues. CDR3 bases: TGTGCCAGCTCACACAGATTAGGGGATGAGCAGTTCTTC. Translated: CASSHRLGDEQFF.

The CDR3 coding sequence is TGTGCCAGCAGTTCCGGGACAGGGGCCTACGAGCAGTACTTC. This sequence encodes CASSSGTGAYEQYF. The chain has TRBV28 and TRBJ2-7; 10 nucleotides align to TRBD1. The J segment lost 2 bases and the V segment lost 4 bases, leaving 2 bases of the junction unmatched. Per germline, CDR1 MDHEN and CDR2 SYDVKM. The CDR3 contains 14 residues.

V and J are TRBV9 and TRBJ2-1, with TRBD2 as a possible D gene (5 bases). Germline CDR1 SGDLS, CDR2 YYNGEE. V shed 4 bases and J shed 4 bases, with 18 bases lying between them. The CDR3 sequence is 16 residues long. This chain's CDR3 is CASSSTWERSYNEQFF. CDR3 nucleotide sequence: TGTGCCAGCAGCTCGACCTGGGAGCGGTCTTACAATGAGCAGTTCTTC. Combining the CDR3 with reference TRBV9 and TRBJ2-1 gives the whole variable domain DSGVTQTPKHLITATGQRVTLRCSPRSGDLSVYWYQQSLDQGLQFLIQYYNGEERAKGNILERFSAQQFPDLHSELNLSSLELGDSALYFCASSSTWERSYNEQFFGPGTRLTVL.

In DNA, the CDR3 is TGTGCCAGCAGCCTACAGGGGATGGGAAACACCATATATTTT. Protein product: CASSLQGMGNTIYF. The chain couples TRBV7-8 to TRBJ1-3; TRBD1 matches at 7 bases. V lost 5 bases to trimming and J lost 4 bases; unmatched junction nucleotides: 5. The CDR3 loop spans 14 amino acids. Germline V gene lookup returns CDR1 SGHVS and CDR2 FQNEAQ.

This clone was counted ten times or more. This sequence joins TRBV19 and TRBJ1-2, with D possibly matching TRBD1 (6 bases). The CDR3 length is 14 residues. V lost 1 base, J lost 13 bases, and 19 bases lay in between. CDR1 is LNHDA and CDR2 is SQIVND in the germline V gene (reference sequence). CDR3 sequence (DNA): TGTGCCAGTAGTATAGGGGACACGAAGTATGTCGGCACCTTC. It codes for CASSIGDTKYVGTF.

This sequence joins TRBV19 and TRBJ1-1, with TRBD1 identical over 11 bases. J gave up 5 bases and V 7 bases, and 12 bases lay outside the gene matches. The CDR3 runs to 16 residues. Germline V gives CDR1 LNHDA, CDR2 SQIVND (reference sequence). This chain's CDR3 is CASTPGTGGSETEAFF. DNA of the CDR3: TGTGCCAGTACCCCCGGGACAGGGGGATCGGAGACTGAAGCTTTCTTT.